A single sample gave rise to the 30 T cell receptor beta chains below, sequenced in a study of glioma-infiltrating T cells after dendritic cell vaccination. TCRdb's copy holds only in-frame clones and misses some; the assay was immunoSEQ multiplex PCR. This table has approximately 90,000 clones, approximately 87% appearing once. Sequenced here: blood, sampled before dendritic cell vaccination. Every receptor here comes from a human donor with glioblastoma.

The chain links TRBV29-1 to TRBJ1-5; tentatively, D is TRBD1 (5 bases). This CDR3 is 13 amino acids long. CDR1 and CDR2 from the germline V gene are SQVTM and ANQGSEA. V was clipped by 5 bases and J by 3 bases, with 11 bases between them. The CDR3 sequence: CSVCDSLNQPQHF. The CDR3 DNA sequence: TGCAGCGTTTGTGACAGTCTCAATCAGCCCCAGCATTTT.

For this clone: One junction end disagrees with the germline gene, perhaps due to a read error. The chain has TRBV10-2 and TRBJ2-3, with D uncertain. Germline CDR1 reads WSHSY; CDR2 reads SAAADI. This CDR3 comprises 13 residues. CDR3 DNA sequence: TGCGCCAGCCGTGATCGCGGCACAGATACGCAGTATTTT. Translated, it gives CASRDRGTDTQYF.

The chain uses TRBV29-1 and TRBJ1-1; no clear D gene. CDR3 length: 10 amino acids. The ends were cut back, 7 bases at V and 8 bases at J, with 11 bases in the middle. The germline CDR1 and CDR2 sequences are SQVTM and ANQGSEA. The CDR3 spells CSALGNEAFF. The CDR3 DNA is TGCAGCGCCCTCGGGAACGAAGCTTTCTTT.

CDR3 sequence reads: CASWGAGGRAADTQYF. CDR3 nucleotides: TGTGCCAGCTGGGGGGCCGGCGGGAGGGCCGCAGATACGCAGTATTTT. The chain is built from TRBV5-4 and TRBJ2-3, with TRBD2 identical over 9 bases. J gave up 4 bases and V 7 bases, and 13 bases lay outside the gene matches. In germline, CDR1 is SGHNT, CDR2 YYREEE (reference sequence). The CDR3 runs to 16 residues. The full variable domain, in which reference TRBV5-4 and TRBJ2-3 provide the parts outside the CDR3, is ETGVTQSPTHLIKTRGQQVTLRCSSQSGHNTVSWYQQALGQGPQFIFQYYREEENGRGNFPPRFSGLQFPNYSSELNVNALELDDSALYLCASWGAGGRAADTQYFGPGTRLTVL.

This clone occurred a few times. CDR3 sequence reads: CASSFFNSAGAMYEQYF. In DNA form, the CDR3 reads TGTGCCAGCAGCTTTTTCAATTCAGCGGGAGCGATGTACGAGCAGTACTTC. The chain uses TRBV5-8 and TRBJ2-7; 8 nucleotides agree with TRBD2. Germline V gene sequence: CDR1 SGHTS, CDR2 YDEGEE. Unmatched junction bases numbered 14, after V lost 2 bases and J lost 4 bases. The CDR3 has 17 residues.

The chain couples TRBV6-5 to TRBJ2-3, with D unresolved. The CDR3 runs 11 residues. Germline V gives CDR1 MNHEY, CDR2 SVGAGI. V was trimmed by 4 bases and J by 6 bases, leaving 5 bases between them. CDR3 coding DNA: TGTGCCAGCAGTTTCGGGGATACGCAGTATTTT. Its translation: CASSFGDTQYF.

Worth noting for this clone: The same CDR3 arises from other DNA sequences in this sample as well. The DNA for the CDR3 is TGTGCCAGCGGGTTATACAGCTCCTACGAGCAGTACTTC. Translated: CASGLYSSYEQYF. The chain carries TRBV25-1 and TRBJ2-7; no clear D. The CDR3 runs to 13 residues. Between the trimmed V and J ends, which lost 8 bases and 0 bases, there was a span of 11 bases. Germline CDR1 MGHDK, CDR2 SYGVNS.

CDR3 bases: TGTGCCAGCAGCTTAGATGGCGGTGCCCGACCCTACGAGCAGTACTTC. Protein sequence: CASSLDGGARPYEQYF. This chain joins TRBV7-8 and TRBJ2-7; D unclear. Trimming removed 1 base at V and 2 bases at J, with 15 bases between. The CDR3 has 16 amino acids. CDR1 is SGHVS, CDR2 FQNEAQ, per germline.

This rearrangement joins TRBV6-4 to TRBJ2-3; D possibly corresponds to TRBD1 (5 bases). V was trimmed by 3 bases and J by 4 bases, leaving 8 bases between them. In germline, CDR1 is MRHNA, CDR2 SNTAGT. The CDR3 loop spans 13 amino acids. In DNA, the CDR3 is TGTGCCAGCAGTGAGGACACCCCAGATACGCAGTATTTT. Protein: CASSEDTPDTQYF.

This chain connects TRBV7-9 to TRBJ1-1, with a possible D match to TRBD1 (6 bases). Germline CDR1 is SEHNR and CDR2 is FQNEAQ (reference sequence). V lost 8 bases and J 4 bases, leaving 11 bases between the germline ends. This CDR3 is built from 12 residues. CDR3 amino acids: CASGGRGTEAFF. DNA of the CDR3: TGTGCCAGCGGGGGCAGGGGCACTGAAGCTTTCTTT.

The chain links TRBV5-1 to TRBJ2-7, with D perhaps matching TRBD1 (5 bases). The CDR3 extends over 15 amino acids. Trimming pared 2 bases from V and 4 bases from J, leaving 16 bases between. CDR1 SGHRS and CDR2 YFSETQ come from the germline V gene. CDR3 coding DNA: TGCGCCAGCAGCTTTCTGGACACAGACAAATACGAGCAGTACTTC. As protein: CASSFLDTDKYEQYF.

The chain employs TRBV27 and TRBJ1-3; TRBD1 matches 7 bases. This CDR3 contains 15 residues. Germline V lookup: CDR1 MNHEY, CDR2 SMNVEV (reference sequence). The ends lost 6 bases at V and 0 bases at J; junction bases unmatched: 5. The CDR3 loop reads CASRRDRASGNTIYF. In nucleotides, the CDR3 is TGTGCCAGCAGAAGAGACAGGGCCTCTGGAAACACCATATATTTT.

The rearrangement joins TRBV6-1 to TRBJ2-7, with a possible D match to TRBD1 (6 bases). The CDR3 has 14 residues. Trimming took 6 bases from V and 2 from J, leaving 14 bases between them. CDR1 is MNHNS, CDR2 SASEGT, per germline. CDR3 DNA sequence: TGTGCCAGCAGCCCTGACAGGTTCACCTACGAGCAGTACTTC. This encodes CASSPDRFTYEQYF.

The V gene is TRBV5-4, the J gene TRBJ2-1; TRBD2 agrees at 13 bases. The CDR3 covers 18 residues. J was trimmed by 2 bases and V by 0 bases; bases with no gene match: 5. Germline values: CDR1 SGHNT, CDR2 YYREEE (reference sequence). The CDR3 sequence is CASSLETSGRPTYNEQFF. The CDR3 bases are TGTGCCAGCAGCTTGGAGACTAGCGGGAGGCCGACCTACAATGAGCAGTTCTTC. Drawing the rest from reference TRBV5-4 and TRBJ2-1, the complete variable domain is ETGVTQSPTHLIKTRGQQVTLRCSSQSGHNTVSWYQQALGQGPQFIFQYYREEENGRGNFPPRFSGLQFPNYSSELNVNALELDDSALYLCASSLETSGRPTYNEQFFGPGTRLTVL.

The chain is built from TRBV7-8 and TRBJ2-7, with 9 bases matching TRBD1. With 5 bases clipped from V and 4 bases from J, the junction kept 3 bases outside the gene matches. This CDR3 region has 13 residues. Germline CDR1 is SGHVS and CDR2 is FQNEAQ. The chain's CDR3 is CASSPTGGYEQYF. The CDR3 bases are TGTGCCAGCAGCCCGACAGGGGGGTACGAGCAGTACTTC.

The V gene is TRBV30, the J gene TRBJ2-3; possible D gene TRBD2, 6 bases. V was cut by 2 bases and J by 3 bases, with 12 bases left in between. This CDR3 comprises 14 residues. Germline CDR1 and CDR2: GTSNPN and SVGIG (reference sequence). In nucleotides, the CDR3 is TGTGCCTGGAGTCCACTAGCCTTAACAGATACGCAGTATTTT. Its translation: CAWSPLALTDTQYF.

V and J are TRBV5-4 and TRBJ2-7; D gene uncertain. V lost 5 bases and J 4 bases, leaving 10 bases between the germline ends. The germline CDR1 and CDR2 sequences are SGHNT and YYREEE (reference sequence). The length of the CDR3 is 12 residues. Written as DNA, the CDR3 is TGTGCCAGCAGATTCAGAATTTACGAGCAGTACTTC. Its translation: CASRFRIYEQYF. The complete variable domain, with remaining parts taken from reference TRBV5-4 and TRBJ2-7, reads ETGVTQSPTHLIKTRGQQVTLRCSSQSGHNTVSWYQQALGQGPQFIFQYYREEENGRGNFPPRFSGLQFPNYSSELNVNALELDDSALYLCASRFRIYEQYFGPGTRLTVT.

The CDR3 region is CASSPGQGREAFF. The CDR3 DNA reads TGCGCCAGCAGCCCGGGACAGGGCCGTGAAGCTTTCTTT. The chain has TRBV5-1 and TRBJ1-1; 9 nucleotides agree with TRBD1. CDR3 length: 13 amino acids. CDR1 and CDR2 (germline): SGHRS, YFSETQ. Trimming removed 4 bases from V and 7 bases from J; junction bases left unmatched: 5. The full variable domain, rest sourced from reference TRBV5-1 and TRBJ1-1, is KAGVTQTPRYLIKTRGQQVTLSCSPISGHRSVSWYQQTPGQGLQFLFEYFSETQRNKGNFPGRFSGRQFSNSRSEMNVSTLELGDSALYLCASSPGQGREAFFGQGTRLTVV.

The gene calls are TRBV5-4 and TRBJ2-7; 7 bases align to TRBD1. The CDR3 length is 14 residues. Germline loops: CDR1 SGHNT, CDR2 YYREEE (reference sequence). Germline trimming cut 4 bases from V and 6 bases from J; bases unmatched to any gene: 10. CDR3 protein: CASSPDRAIGEQYF. Written as DNA, the CDR3 is TGTGCCAGCAGCCCTGACAGGGCCATAGGCGAGCAGTACTTC.

The J gene is TRBJ1-5, the V gene TRBV7-2; D gene uncertain. This CDR3 region has 15 residues. Trimming shortened V by 2 bases and J by 1 base, and 9 bases separated the two germline ends. CDR1 SGHTA and CDR2 FQGNSA come from the germline V gene. The CDR3 sequence is CASSLTGLSNQPQHF. The CDR3 DNA is TGTGCCAGCAGCTTAACGGGTTTAAGCAATCAGCCCCAGCATTTT.

The chain carries TRBV2 and TRBJ2-7; a possible D gene is TRBD2 (6 bases). Germline V gene data show CDR1 as SNHLY and CDR2 as FYNNEI. The germline V and J ends were trimmed by 3 bases and 3 bases, with 15 bases remaining between them. The CDR3 consists of 15 residues. CDR3 residues: CASSEGLNPSYEQYF. In DNA, the CDR3 is TGTGCCAGCAGTGAGGGACTGAACCCGAGCTACGAGCAGTACTTC.

The sample holds one count of this clone. V gene TRBV11-2 combines with J gene TRBJ1-1; 9 nucleotides align to TRBD1. The CDR3 spans 14 residues. V dropped 4 bases and J dropped 3; count of bases not matched to a gene: 3. Germline V CDR1 and CDR2: SGHAT, FQNNGV. The CDR3 DNA follows: TGTGCCAGCAGCTCTTGGACAGGGGACACTGAAGCTTTCTTT. Translating it yields CASSSWTGDTEAFF.

The V call is TRBV9, the J call TRBJ2-1, with 7 bases aligning to TRBD2. In germline, CDR1 is SGDLS, CDR2 YYNGEE. This CDR3 is built from 16 residues. The J segment lost 5 bases and the V segment lost 0 bases, leaving 8 bases of the junction unmatched. CDR3: CASSVAGGREDNEQFF. CDR3 sequence (DNA): TGTGCCAGCAGCGTAGCTGGTGGGAGGGAAGACAATGAGCAGTTCTTC.

The chain joins TRBV2 to TRBJ2-2, with D perhaps TRBD2 (5 bases). CDR1 SNHLY and CDR2 FYNNEI come from the germline V gene. CDR3 length: 12 residues. V shed 5 bases and J shed 6 bases, with 7 bases lying between them. CDR3 region: CASSSDSGELFF. Written as DNA, the CDR3 is TGTGCCAGCAGTTCGGACTCCGGGGAGCTGTTTTTT.

The V and J genes are TRBV5-6 and TRBJ1-2, with a possible D match to TRBD1 (6 bases). The CDR3 runs 12 residues. CDR1 is SGHDT, CDR2 YYEEEE, per germline. The V and J ends lost 5 bases and 2 bases respectively, with 7 bases between them. The CDR3 protein is CASSTGNYGYTF. The CDR3, as DNA: TGTGCCAGCAGTACAGGGAACTATGGCTACACCTTC. Using reference TRBV5-6 and TRBJ1-2 for the parts outside the CDR3, the full variable domain is DAGVTQSPTHLIKTRGQQVTLRCSPKSGHDTVSWYQQALGQGPQFIFQYYEEEERQRGNFPDRFSGHQFPNYSSELNVNALLLGDSALYLCASSTGNYGYTFGSGTRLTVV.

This rearrangement joins TRBV7-2 to TRBJ2-3; TRBD1 matches 8 bases. Unmatched junction bases numbered 3, after V lost 5 bases and J lost 5 bases. Germline V lookup: CDR1 SGHTA, CDR2 FQGNSA. This CDR3 has 13 residues. The CDR3 spells CASSQDREDTQYF. The DNA for the CDR3 is TGTGCCAGCAGCCAGGACAGGGAAGATACGCAGTATTTT. Full variable domain (outside the CDR3, taken from reference TRBV7-2 and TRBJ2-3): GAGVSQSPSNKVTEKGKDVELRCDPISGHTALYWYRQSLGQGLEFLIYFQGNSAPDKSGLPSDRFSAERTGGSVSTLTIQRTQQEDSAVYLCASSQDREDTQYFGPGTRLTVL.

The chain employs TRBV10-1 and TRBJ1-2; TRBD1 matches 7 bases. CDR1 WNHNN and CDR2 SYGVQD come from the germline V gene (reference sequence). V trimming: 0 bases; J trimming: 7 bases; junction bases outside the gene matches: 2. The CDR3 runs 13 residues. CDR3 bases: TGCGCCAGCAGTGAGTCGAAGGGGGCTGGCTACACCTTC. Translation: CASSESKGAGYTF.

This clone occurred a few times. The chain combines TRBV6-6 with TRBJ2-5; D ambiguous. V lost 8 bases and J lost 1, with 8 bases in between. Germline CDR1 and CDR2: MNHNY and SVGAGI (reference sequence). This CDR3 has 12 amino acids. The CDR3 region is CASLGLQETQYF. The CDR3 coding sequence is TGTGCCAGCTTGGGCCTCCAAGAGACCCAGTACTTC.

The chain employs TRBV6-5 and TRBJ2-1, with D perhaps matching TRBD2 (6 bases). This CDR3 is 13 amino acids long. Germline V gene lookup returns CDR1 MNHEY and CDR2 SVGAGI. Trimming left V 4 bases short and J 9 bases short, with 13 bases between. In DNA form, the CDR3 reads TGTGCCAGCAGTTTAGGGCCCGGGAGTGAGCAGTTCTTC. Amino acid sequence: CASSLGPGSEQFF.

The chain employs TRBV5-4 and TRBJ1-2, with D maybe TRBD1 (6 bases). Trimming removed 2 bases at V and 8 bases at J, with 19 bases between. The germline V gene encodes CDR1 SGHNT and CDR2 YYREEE (reference sequence). CDR3 length: 15 amino acids. CDR3 coding DNA: TGTGCCAGCAGCTTCGCCCCGGGGGGGGCTGGGGGCTACACCTTC. Encoded protein: CASSFAPGGAGGYTF.